This T cell receptor beta chain was obtained from a study of cytomegalovirus exposure and HLA in healthy donors. Study observations and caveats: A classifier reportedly called cytomegalovirus status with high sensitivity and specificity. A later analysis linked a missense variant in DCLRE1C to the trimming of TCR beta V and J genes.

V dropped 4 bases and J dropped 5 bases, with 20 bases sitting between them. Germline loops: CDR1 MNHEY, CDR2 SMNVEV (reference sequence). The CDR3 runs to 16 residues. The PCR employed 60 Vbeta primers together with 13 Jbeta primers. How the authors handled the data: Approximately 78 million unique TCR beta chains, approximately 11 million of them shared, were counted by a later analysis. Assay: immunoSEQ multiplex PCR; the TCRdb copy retains only in-frame clones and omits some. That table is the source of V, J and clone size, and D and trimming were worked out from the DNA. The table lists 65,000 to 80,000 clones. In regard to this clone: Antigen unknown.

The sequence was collected from a man aged 25 to 40 in good health and CMV-seronegative. Input material: PBMCs. The rearrangement links TRBV27 to TRBJ1-2; D might be TRBD1 (6 bases). The CDR3 DNA reads as TGTGCCAGCAGTTCACTCTCGGGGGGCCAGGGGTATGGCTACACCTTC. Amino acid sequence: CASSSLSGGQGYGYTF.